Presented here are 5 T cell receptor beta chains from one specimen sequenced in a study of PD-L1 blockade in urothelial cancer. Repertoires were generated with immunoSEQ multiplex PCR, while TCRdb's copy carries only in-frame clones and drops some. The table records under 40,000 clones, roughly 88% of them present only once. Sequencing used PBMCs, obtained around atezolizumab (anti-PD-L1) treatment. The receptors come from a man aged 55 to 70 with urothelial cancer.

The chain combines TRBV27 with TRBJ2-1; D is unclear. CDR1 MNHEY and CDR2 SMNVEV come from the germline V gene (reference sequence). This CDR3 is built from 12 residues. The V end was cut by 7 bases, the J end by 8 bases, with 12 bases between. CDR3: CASTGSRYEQFF. CDR3 bases: TGTGCCAGCACGGGTAGTCGCTATGAGCAGTTCTTC.

The rearrangement uses TRBV27 and TRBJ1-5; 7 bases align to TRBD1. CDR3 length: 15 residues. Unmatched junction bases numbered 6, after V lost 1 base and J lost 6 bases. Germline V gene sequence: CDR1 MNHEY, CDR2 SMNVEV (reference sequence). CDR3 amino acids: CASSLWGQFGQPQHF. CDR3 coding DNA: TGTGCCAGCAGTTTATGGGGACAGTTCGGTCAGCCCCAGCATTTT.

This chain joins TRBV12-5 and TRBJ2-1; 11 bases match TRBD2. The germline V gene has CDR1 LGHNT and CDR2 FRNRAP. There are 16 residues in the CDR3. V shed 0 bases and J 9 bases; nucleotides not matched to a gene: 7. The DNA of the CDR3 is TGTGCTAGTGGTTTGGTCACTAGCGGGAGTACGGGTGAGCAGTTCTTC. Translated, it gives CASGLVTSGSTGEQFF.

The chain has TRBV27 and TRBJ1-5; D unresolved. Between the trimmed V and J ends, which lost 2 bases and 4 bases, there was a span of 12 bases. CDR3 length: 15 amino acids. CDR1 is MNHEY, CDR2 SMNVEV, per germline (reference sequence). The CDR3 region is CASSLRTGPNQPQHF. DNA for the CDR3: TGTGCCAGCAGTTTAAGAACTGGGCCAAATCAGCCCCAGCATTTT.

The rearrangement joins TRBV7-9 to TRBJ2-5; possible D gene TRBD2, 6 bases. Germline V CDR1 and CDR2: SEHNR, FQNEAQ (reference sequence). V was pared by 1 base and J by 5 bases, with 14 bases between. The CDR3 loop spans 15 amino acids. The CDR3 region is CASSLGDSTGETQYF. The CDR3 DNA sequence: TGTGCCAGCAGCTTAGGGGACTCCACGGGGGAGACCCAGTACTTC. Full variable domain (outside the CDR3, taken from reference TRBV7-9 and TRBJ2-5): DTGVSQNPRHKITKRGQNVTFRCDPISEHNRLYWYRQTLGQGPEFLTYFQNEAQLEKSRLLSDRFSAERPKGSFSTLEIQRTEQGDSAMYLCASSLGDSTGETQYFGPGTRLLVL.